This T cell receptor (beta chain) originates from a study of T cells after posttransplantation cyclophosphamide. Whole-study findings and limits: Recipient CMV seropositivity and CMV reactivation strongly tracked TRB clonality. Blood and skin or GI T cell repertoires showed limited TRB overlap.

The V gene end was trimmed by 0 bases and the J gene end by 5 bases; junction bases not matched to a gene: 5. This CDR3 has 14 amino acids. The germline gives CDR1 SGHNT, CDR2 YYREEE (reference sequence). A marrow graft followed busulfan-fludarabine conditioning, with cyclophosphamide on days +3 and +4. The data were produced by immunoSEQ multiplex PCR, yet TCRdb's version contains in-frame clones alone and is incomplete. Sampling found approximately 13,000 clones, none seen once. This clone was observed many times. As yet, its antigen is unknown. The starting material was PBMCs, obtained around 1,100 days after allogeneic stem cell transplant with posttransplant cyclophosphamide. This chain uses TRBV5-4 with TRBJ2-7; 7 positions agree with TRBD1. The TCR sequence derives from a female patient aged 35 to 55 who received an allogeneic stem cell transplant from a related donor, was CMV-positive, and had no GVHD. The T cells may partly be graft donor cells. This chain's CDR3 is CASSLEQGLHEQYF. DNA for the CDR3: TGTGCCAGCAGCTTGGAACAGGGGCTGCACGAGCAGTACTTC.